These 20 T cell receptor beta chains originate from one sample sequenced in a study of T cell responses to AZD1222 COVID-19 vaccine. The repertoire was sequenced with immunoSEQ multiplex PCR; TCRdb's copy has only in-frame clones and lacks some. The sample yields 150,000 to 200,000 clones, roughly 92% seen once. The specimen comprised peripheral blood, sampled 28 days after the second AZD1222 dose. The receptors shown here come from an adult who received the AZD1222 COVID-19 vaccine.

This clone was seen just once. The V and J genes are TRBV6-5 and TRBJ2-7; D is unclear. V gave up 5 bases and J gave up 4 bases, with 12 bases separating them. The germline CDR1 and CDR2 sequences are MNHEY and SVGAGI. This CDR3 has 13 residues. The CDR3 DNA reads TGTGCCAGCAGTCCACAGAGAGGTTACGAGCAGTACTTC. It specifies CASSPQRGYEQYF.

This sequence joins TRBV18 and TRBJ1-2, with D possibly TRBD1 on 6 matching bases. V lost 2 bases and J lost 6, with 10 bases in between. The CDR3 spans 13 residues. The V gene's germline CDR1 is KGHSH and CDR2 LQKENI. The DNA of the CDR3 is TGTGCCAGCTCACCAAGACAGGATAATGGCTACACCTTC. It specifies CASSPRQDNGYTF. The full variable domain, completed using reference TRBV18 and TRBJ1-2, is NAGVMQNPRHLVRRRGQEARLRCSPMKGHSHVYWYRQLPEEGLKFMVYLQKENIIDESGMPKERFSAEFPKEGPSILRIQQVVRGDSAAYFCASSPRQDNGYTFGSGTRLTVV.

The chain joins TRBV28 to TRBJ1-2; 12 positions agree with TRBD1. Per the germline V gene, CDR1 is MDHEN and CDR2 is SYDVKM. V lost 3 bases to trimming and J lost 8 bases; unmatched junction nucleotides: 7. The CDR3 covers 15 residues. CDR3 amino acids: CASSFWDRGPGGYTF. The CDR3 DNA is TGTGCCAGCAGTTTCTGGGACAGGGGGCCGGGGGGCTACACCTTC.

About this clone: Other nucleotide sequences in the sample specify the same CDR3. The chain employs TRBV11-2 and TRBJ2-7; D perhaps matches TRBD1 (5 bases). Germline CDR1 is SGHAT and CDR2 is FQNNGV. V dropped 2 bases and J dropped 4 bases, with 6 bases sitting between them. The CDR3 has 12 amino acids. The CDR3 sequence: CASSLTGYEQYF. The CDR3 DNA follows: TGTGCCAGCAGCTTAACAGGTTACGAGCAGTACTTC.

The CDR3 sequence: CASSDYEGASYGYTF. As DNA, the CDR3 is TGTGCCAGCAGTGACTACGAGGGCGCCAGTTATGGCTACACCTTC. The chain carries TRBV6-4 and TRBJ1-2; D is ambiguous. Germline CDR1 and CDR2: MRHNA and SNTAGT. This CDR3 contains 15 residues. V shed 1 base and J shed 5 bases, with 14 bases lying between them.

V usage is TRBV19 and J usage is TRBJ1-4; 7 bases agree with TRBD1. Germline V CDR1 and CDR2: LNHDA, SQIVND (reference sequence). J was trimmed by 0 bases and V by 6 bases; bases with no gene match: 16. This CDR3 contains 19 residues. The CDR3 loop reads CASSDPQGTAVATNEKLFF. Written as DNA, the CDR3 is TGTGCCAGTAGCGATCCCCAGGGGACAGCCGTTGCAACTAATGAAAAACTGTTTTTT.

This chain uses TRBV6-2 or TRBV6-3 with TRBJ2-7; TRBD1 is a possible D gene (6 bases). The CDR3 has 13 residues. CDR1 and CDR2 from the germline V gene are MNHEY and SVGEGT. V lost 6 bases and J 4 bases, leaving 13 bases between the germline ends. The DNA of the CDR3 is TGTGCCAGCAGCACCCGAGGGGGATACGAGCAGTACTTC. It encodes CASSTRGGYEQYF.

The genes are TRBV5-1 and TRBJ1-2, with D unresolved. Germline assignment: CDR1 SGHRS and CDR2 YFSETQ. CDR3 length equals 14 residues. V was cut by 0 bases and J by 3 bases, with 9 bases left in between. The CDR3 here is CASSLAGWDYGYTF. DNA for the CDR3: TGCGCCAGCAGCTTGGCCGGTTGGGACTATGGCTACACCTTC. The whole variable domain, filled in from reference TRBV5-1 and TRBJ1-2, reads KAGVTQTPRYLIKTRGQQVTLSCSPISGHRSVSWYQQTPGQGLQFLFEYFSETQRNKGNFPGRFSGRQFSNSRSEMNVSTLELGDSALYLCASSLAGWDYGYTFGSGTRLTVV.

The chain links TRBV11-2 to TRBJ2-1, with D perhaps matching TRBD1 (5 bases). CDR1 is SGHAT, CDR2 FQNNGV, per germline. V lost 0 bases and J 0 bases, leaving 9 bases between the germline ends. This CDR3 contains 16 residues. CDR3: CASSLEGRSSYNEQFF. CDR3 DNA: TGTGCCAGCAGCTTAGAGGGGCGTAGCTCCTACAATGAGCAGTTCTTC.

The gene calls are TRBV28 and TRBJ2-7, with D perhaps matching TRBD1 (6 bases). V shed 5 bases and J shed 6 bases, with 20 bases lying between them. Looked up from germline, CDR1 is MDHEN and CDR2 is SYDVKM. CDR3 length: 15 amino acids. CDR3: CASSPLTGNPLEQYF. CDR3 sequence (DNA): TGTGCCAGCAGTCCCTTGACAGGAAATCCCCTCGAGCAGTACTTC. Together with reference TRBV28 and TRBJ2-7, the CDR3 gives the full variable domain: DVKVTQSSRYLVKRTGEKVFLECVQDMDHENMFWYRQDPGLGLRLIYFSYDVKMKEKGDIPEGYSVSREKKERFSLILESASTNQTSMYLCASSPLTGNPLEQYFGPGTRLTVT.

Here the CDR3 DNA reads TGCAGTGCTCCTCGAGGAGAGACCCAGTACTTC. Its protein is CSAPRGETQYF. This chain connects TRBV20-1 to TRBJ2-5, with D unresolved. Germline V gives CDR1 DFQATT, CDR2 SNEGSKA (reference sequence). This CDR3 region has 11 residues. Deletions cut 5 bases from V and 4 bases from J, with 8 bases between.

CDR3 DNA: TGCGCCAGCAGTGTAAGTCCGCGGATTGTGAACACTGAAGCTTTCTTT. Translated: CASSVSPRIVNTEAFF. The V and J genes are TRBV10-2 and TRBJ1-1; D ambiguous. CDR3 length: 16 amino acids. Germline assignment: CDR1 WSHSY and CDR2 SAAADI. Trimming removed 4 bases from V and 0 bases from J, with 15 bases in between.

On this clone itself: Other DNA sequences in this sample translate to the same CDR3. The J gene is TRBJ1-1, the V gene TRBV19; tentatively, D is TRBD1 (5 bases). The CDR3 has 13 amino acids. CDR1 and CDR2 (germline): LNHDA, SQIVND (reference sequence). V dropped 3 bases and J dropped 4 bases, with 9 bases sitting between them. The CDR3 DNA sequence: TGTGCCAGTAGTATCGATGGGGGCACTGAAGCTTTCTTT. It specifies CASSIDGGTEAFF.

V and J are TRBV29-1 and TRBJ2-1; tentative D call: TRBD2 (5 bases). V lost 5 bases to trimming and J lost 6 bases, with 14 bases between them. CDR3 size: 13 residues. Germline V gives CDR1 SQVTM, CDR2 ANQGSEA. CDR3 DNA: TGCAGCGTTCGCGGATCCGCGGGCAATGAGCAGTTCTTC. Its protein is CSVRGSAGNEQFF.

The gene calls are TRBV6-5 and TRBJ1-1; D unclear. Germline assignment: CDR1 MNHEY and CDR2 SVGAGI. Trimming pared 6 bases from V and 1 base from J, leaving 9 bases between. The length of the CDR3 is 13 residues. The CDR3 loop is CASRVSRNTEAFF. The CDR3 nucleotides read TGTGCCAGCAGGGTCTCGCGGAACACTGAAGCTTTCTTT.

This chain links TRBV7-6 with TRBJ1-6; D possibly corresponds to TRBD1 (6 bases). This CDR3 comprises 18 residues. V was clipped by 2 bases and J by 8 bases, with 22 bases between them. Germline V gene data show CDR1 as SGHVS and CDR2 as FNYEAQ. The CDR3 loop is CASSLRPSSETGDSPLHF. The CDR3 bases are TGTGCCAGCAGCTTACGTCCTAGCTCAGAGACAGGTGATTCACCCCTCCACTTT.

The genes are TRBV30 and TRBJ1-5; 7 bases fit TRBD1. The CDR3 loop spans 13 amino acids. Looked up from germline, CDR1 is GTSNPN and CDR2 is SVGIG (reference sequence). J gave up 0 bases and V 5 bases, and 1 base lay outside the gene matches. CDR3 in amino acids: CAWAGGSNQPQHF. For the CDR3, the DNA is TGTGCCTGGGCAGGGGGTAGCAATCAGCCCCAGCATTTT.

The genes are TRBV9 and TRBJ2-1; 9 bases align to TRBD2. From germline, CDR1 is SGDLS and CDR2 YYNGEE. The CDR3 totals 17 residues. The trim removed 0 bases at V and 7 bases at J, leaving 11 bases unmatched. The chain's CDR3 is CASSVASVLAGRNEQFF. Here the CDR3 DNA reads TGTGCCAGCAGCGTAGCTAGTGTGCTAGCGGGAAGAAATGAGCAGTTCTTC.

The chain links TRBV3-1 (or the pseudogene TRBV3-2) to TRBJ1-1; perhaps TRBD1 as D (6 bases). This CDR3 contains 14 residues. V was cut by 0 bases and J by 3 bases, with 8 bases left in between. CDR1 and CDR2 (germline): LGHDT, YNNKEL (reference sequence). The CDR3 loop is CASSQEGGYTEAFF. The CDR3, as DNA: TGTGCCAGCAGCCAAGAAGGGGGGTACACTGAAGCTTTCTTT.

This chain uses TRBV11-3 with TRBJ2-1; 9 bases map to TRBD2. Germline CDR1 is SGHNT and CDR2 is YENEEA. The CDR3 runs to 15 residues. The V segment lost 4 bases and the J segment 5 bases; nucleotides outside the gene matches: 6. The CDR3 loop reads CASSSLAGFDNEQFF. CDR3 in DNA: TGTGCCAGCAGCTCCCTAGCGGGATTCGACAATGAGCAGTTCTTC.